Below are 13 T cell receptor beta chains sequenced from a single sample in a study of OX40 agonist ivuxolimab in advanced cancers. The assay was immunoSEQ multiplex PCR, and TCRdb's table has in-frame clones only and misses some. Among 25,000 to 40,000 clones listed, 87% were seen once. Material: CD4+ or CD8+ T cells sorted from blood, obtained in a trial of the OX40 agonist ivuxolimab. The receptors come from an adult with an advanced solid tumor such as melanoma, head and neck, liver or kidney cancer.

This sequence joins TRBV29-1 and TRBJ2-5; D is ambiguous. The ends were cut back, 2 bases at V and 2 bases at J, with 6 bases in the middle. CDR1 and CDR2 (germline): SQVTM, ANQGSEA. The CDR3 contains 12 residues. This CDR3 reads CSVEKQQETQYF. The CDR3 DNA is TGCAGCGTTGAAAAACAGCAAGAGACCCAGTACTTC.

The CDR3 nucleotides are TGCAGCGTTGTCCAGGGCGAGGGCTATGGCTACACCTTC. Translated: CSVVQGEGYGYTF. The rearrangement links TRBV29-1 to TRBJ1-2, with D maybe TRBD1 (5 bases). Germline V gene data show CDR1 as SQVTM and CDR2 as ANQGSEA. The V and J ends lost 4 bases and 4 bases respectively, with 13 bases between them. The CDR3 is 13 amino acids. Drawing the rest from reference TRBV29-1 and TRBJ1-2, the complete variable domain is SAVISQKPSRDICQRGTSLTIQCQVDSQVTMMFWYRQQPGQSLTLIATANQGSEATYESGFVIDKFPISRPNLTFSTLTVSNMSPEDSSIYLCSVVQGEGYGYTFGSGTRLTVV.

CDR3 nucleotides: TGTGCCAGTAGTGTGGGACAGGGGGCGAGTTTTTTGGCTTTCTTT. Its protein is CASSVGQGASFLAFF. The rearrangement links TRBV19 to TRBJ1-1, with TRBD1 matching over 12 bases. CDR3 length: 15 residues. Germline V gives CDR1 LNHDA, CDR2 SQIVND (reference sequence). V was clipped by 5 bases and J by 11 bases; unmatched bases: 12.

A few counts support this clone. Here the CDR3 reads CASSLESGTGELFF. As DNA, the CDR3 is TGTGCCAGCAGCTTAGAGTCAGGGACCGGGGAGCTGTTTTTT. The chain is built from TRBV13 and TRBJ2-2, with D possibly matching TRBD1 (5 bases). The CDR3 runs to 14 residues. Looked up from germline, CDR1 is PRHDT and CDR2 is FYEKMQ (reference sequence). V was cut by 1 base and J by 5 bases, with 8 bases left in between.

The chain is built from TRBV6-1 and TRBJ2-4, with 8 bases aligning to TRBD1. CDR1 is MNHNS, CDR2 SASEGT, per germline. The CDR3 is 13 residues long. J gave up 12 bases and V 0 bases, and 4 bases lay outside the gene matches. The DNA of the CDR3 is TGTGCCAGCAGTGAAGCGCCGGACAGGGATCAGTACTTC. Its protein is CASSEAPDRDQYF.

This rearrangement joins TRBV18 to TRBJ1-5; D remains ambiguous. Germline V gene data show CDR1 as KGHSH and CDR2 as LQKENI. Trimming pared 2 bases from V and 0 bases from J, leaving 5 bases between. The CDR3 loop spans 14 amino acids. CDR3 loop: CASSPADSNQPQHF. Written as DNA, the CDR3 is TGTGCCAGCTCACCAGCCGATAGCAATCAGCCCCAGCATTTT.

The chain combines TRBV29-1 with TRBJ1-3; D unclear. Germline V lookup: CDR1 SQVTM, CDR2 ANQGSEA. V gave up 4 bases and J gave up 0 bases, with 4 bases separating them. The CDR3 sequence is 12 residues long. DNA for the CDR3: TGCAGCGTTGGGAACTCTGGAAACACCATATATTTT. This gives the protein CSVGNSGNTIYF.

This rearrangement joins TRBV28 to TRBJ1-4; the D is unclear. The V and J ends lost 1 base and 2 bases respectively, with 11 bases between them. Germline V gene data show CDR1 as MDHEN and CDR2 as SYDVKM. This CDR3 has 16 residues. For the CDR3, the DNA is TGTGCCAGCAGTTTATTTCGGGCCGGGACTAATGAAAAACTGTTTTTT. It yields the protein CASSLFRAGTNEKLFF.

This rearrangement joins TRBV5-5 to TRBJ2-3; 8 bases are a match to TRBD2. Looked up from germline, CDR1 is SGHKS and CDR2 is YYEKEE (reference sequence). Losses at the gene ends were 3 bases for V and 5 bases for J; bases not matched to a gene: 5. This CDR3 region has 14 residues. DNA for the CDR3: TGTGCCAGCAGCTGGGGACTAGAAGGAGATACGCAGTATTTT. It encodes CASSWGLEGDTQYF.

Written as DNA, the CDR3 is TGCGCCAGCAGCCATCAGAGAGAACCTAGCGGGAGCTCCTACAATGAGCAGTTCTTC. Translating it yields CASSHQREPSGSSYNEQFF. The chain recombines TRBV4-1 with TRBJ2-1; 10 bases are a match to TRBD2. The CDR3 loop spans 19 amino acids. The germline gives CDR1 MGHRA, CDR2 YSYEKL. J gave up 0 bases and V 3 bases, and 11 bases lay outside the gene matches.

In its sample, this clone was seen a few times. The chain carries TRBV18 and TRBJ2-7; TRBD1 aligns across 7 bases. This CDR3 has 13 residues. Germline V CDR1 and CDR2: KGHSH, LQKENI. V was pared by 3 bases and J by 5 bases, with 4 bases of the junction left unmatched. For the CDR3, the DNA is TGTGCCAGCTCACCGGGACAGAGACACGAGCAGTACTTC. Residues: CASSPGQRHEQYF.

The J gene is TRBJ1-5, the V gene TRBV5-6; 7 bases map to TRBD1. CDR3 length: 16 amino acids. Germline V lookup: CDR1 SGHDT, CDR2 YYEEEE. The ends lost 5 bases at V and 0 bases at J; junction bases unmatched: 8. CDR3 loop: CASSCDRALSNQPQHF. The CDR3 nucleotides read TGTGCCAGCAGTTGCGACAGGGCTCTTAGCAATCAGCCCCAGCATTTT.

The CDR3 loop reads CASSIHTATGSTGLDEQFF. The CDR3 region has the DNA TGTGCCAGTAGTATCCACACCGCTACAGGGAGTACAGGTTTGGATGAGCAGTTCTTC. The chain uses TRBV19 and TRBJ2-1; perhaps TRBD1 as D (6 bases). This CDR3 is built from 19 residues. V lost 3 bases and J lost 8, with 29 bases in between. Per germline, CDR1 LNHDA and CDR2 SQIVND (reference sequence).